The 11 T cell receptor beta chains in this list originate from one sample, sequenced in a study of shared clonotypes between healthy human individuals. Profiled with immunoSEQ multiplex PCR; TCRdb holds only in-frame clones, not every one. Of over a million clones listed, around 78% were seen once; the top ten hold roughly 0.65%. The sequencing input was memory CD4+ T cells from PBMCs. Subset: CD45RA-negative fraction. The receptors derive from a man in his late teens or twenties in good health. Some clones in this sample may be carry-over from other donors' samples.

V usage is TRBV2 and J usage is TRBJ1-1; D is ambiguous. From germline, CDR1 is SNHLY and CDR2 FYNNEI. The germline V and J ends were trimmed by 2 bases and 1 base, with 8 bases remaining between them. The CDR3 runs 14 residues. CDR3 protein: CASSELVANTEAFF. DNA of the CDR3: TGTGCCAGCAGTGAATTGGTGGCGAACACTGAAGCTTTCTTT.

This clone was recorded only once. Being one base from a much bigger clone, this may be a read error. The V gene is TRBV6-5, the J gene TRBJ2-7, with TRBD2 identical over 13 bases. This CDR3 region has 15 residues. Germline V CDR1 and CDR2: MNHEY, SVGAGI. Trimming at V came to 5 bases and at J to 2 bases, leaving 3 bases not matched to a gene. CDR3 protein: CASSQLAGGPYEQYF. CDR3 in DNA: TGTGCCAGCAGTCAACTAGCGGGAGGGCCCTACGAGCAGTACTTC.

This clone was recorded once. The J gene is TRBJ2-5, the V gene TRBV4-1; D is unclear. The CDR3 is 16 residues long. The V gene lost 1 base and the J gene lost 0 bases, with 12 bases spanning the gap. Germline V CDR1 and CDR2: MGHRA, YSYEKL. As DNA, the CDR3 is TGCGCCAGCAGCCAAGGGGTCCCCACTTACCAAGAGACCCAGTACTTC. Translation gives CASSQGVPTYQETQYF.

This clone appeared a few times. The rearrangement links TRBV28 to TRBJ1-1; D is possibly TRBD1 (6 bases). Germline assignment: CDR1 MDHEN and CDR2 SYDVKM. Between the trimmed V and J ends, which lost 5 bases and 0 bases, there was a span of 16 bases. This CDR3 has 16 residues. Here the CDR3 DNA reads TGTGCCAGCAGTAAAAGAACACGGACAGTGAACACTGAAGCTTTCTTT. The encoded protein is CASSKRTRTVNTEAFF.

The rearrangement links TRBV25-1 to TRBJ1-3; D is uncertain. The ends were cut back, 4 bases at V and 13 bases at J, with 11 bases in the middle. Germline V CDR1 and CDR2: MGHDK, SYGVNS. The CDR3 runs 11 residues. The CDR3 sequence is CASSVEGPIYF. CDR3 sequence (DNA): TGTGCCAGCAGTGTAGAAGGGCCGATATATTTT.

The chain uses TRBV11-2 and TRBJ1-3, with D tentatively TRBD1 (6 bases). Germline V gene lookup returns CDR1 SGHAT and CDR2 FQNNGV. The CDR3 runs 14 residues. The V and J ends lost 6 bases and 4 bases respectively, with 13 bases between them. The CDR3 is CASSSRTAGNTIYF. CDR3 nucleotides: TGTGCCAGCAGTTCGCGGACAGCAGGAAACACCATATATTTT.

This clone has at least ten counts. V is TRBV12-5 and J is TRBJ1-2; D perhaps matches TRBD1 (6 bases). V gave up 3 bases and J gave up 5 bases, with 10 bases separating them. This CDR3 contains 13 residues. CDR1 LGHNT and CDR2 FRNRAP come from the germline V gene. CDR3 sequence reads: CASGLTGRYGYTF. DNA of the CDR3: TGTGCTAGTGGTTTAACAGGGCGGTATGGCTACACCTTC.

The rearrangement links TRBV6-1 to TRBJ1-1, with a weak D call TRBD1 (6 bases). CDR3 length equals 16 residues. Between the trimmed V and J ends, which lost 4 bases and 5 bases, there was a span of 20 bases. Germline CDR1 is MNHNS and CDR2 is SASEGT. In DNA form, the CDR3 reads TGTGCCAGCAGTGCAGGGACGGGGGGGGCGTTAACTGAAGCTTTCTTT. Translation: CASSAGTGGALTEAFF.

This chain connects TRBV11-3 to TRBJ2-1; 8 bases map to TRBD2. V lost 0 bases, J lost 13 bases, and 8 bases stayed unmatched. This CDR3 is 14 amino acids long. Germline V lookup: CDR1 SGHNT, CDR2 YENEEA. CDR3 nucleotides: TGTGCCAGCAGCTTAGAGGACCGGGGGGGAAGTCAGTTCTTC. As protein: CASSLEDRGGSQFF.

The rearrangement joins TRBV4-2 to TRBJ1-2; 7 nucleotides line up with TRBD1. With 0 bases clipped from V and 7 bases from J, the junction kept 8 bases outside the gene matches. CDR1 is LGHNA and CDR2 is YNFKEQ in the germline V gene. The CDR3 totals 15 residues. This chain's CDR3 is CASSQDRDRDGGYTF. Here the CDR3 DNA reads TGTGCCAGCAGCCAAGATCGTGACAGGGACGGTGGCTACACCTTC.

V is TRBV10-2 and J is TRBJ2-7, with 11 positions matching TRBD2. This CDR3 contains 17 residues. The trim removed 10 bases at V and 2 bases at J, leaving 16 bases unmatched. The germline V gene encodes CDR1 WSHSY and CDR2 SAAADI. The CDR3 DNA reads as TGCGCCACAGCCTCGAGACTAGCGGGAAGAGAGCCCTACGAGCAGTACTTC. This sequence encodes CATASRLAGREPYEQYF.